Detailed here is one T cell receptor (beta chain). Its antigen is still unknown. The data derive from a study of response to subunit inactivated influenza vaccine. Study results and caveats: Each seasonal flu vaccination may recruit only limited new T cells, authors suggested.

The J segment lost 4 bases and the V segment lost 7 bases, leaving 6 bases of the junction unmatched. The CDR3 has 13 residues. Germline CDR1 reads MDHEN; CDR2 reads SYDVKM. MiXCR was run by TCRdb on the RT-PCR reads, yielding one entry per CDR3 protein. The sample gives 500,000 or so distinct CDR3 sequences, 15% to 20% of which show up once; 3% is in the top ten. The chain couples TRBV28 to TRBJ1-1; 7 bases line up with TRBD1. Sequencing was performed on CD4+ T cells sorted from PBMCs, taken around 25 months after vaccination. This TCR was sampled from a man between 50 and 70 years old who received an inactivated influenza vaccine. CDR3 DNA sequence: TGTGCCAGCATAAGACAGGGCGGCACTGAAGCTTTCTTT. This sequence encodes CASIRQGGTEAFF.